This TCR beta chain was recovered during a study of cytomegalovirus exposure and HLA in healthy donors. The wider study: Unique TCR beta sequences numbering 120 million or so came from around 180 million T cells in an earlier analysis. Findings and limits, study-wide: High sensitivity and specificity were reportedly achieved when the classifier diagnosed cytomegalovirus status. The analysis excluded some indistinguishable V segments, including TRBV6-2 and TRBV6-3.

Germline-derived CDR1 and CDR2 are LGHNA and YSLEER. The CDR3 totals 14 residues. Trimming took 4 bases from V and 8 from J, leaving 17 bases between them. The PCR used 60 Vbeta and 13 Jbeta primers. The protocol was immunoSEQ multiplex PCR, while the TCRdb copy is restricted to in-frame clones and leaves out a portion. The sample lists 130,000 to 150,000 clones; approximately 81% were seen once. This clone has a handful of counts. Its antigen is still unknown. The specimen sequenced was PBMCs. The rearrangement joins TRBV4-3 to TRBJ1-2; D is possibly TRBD1 (5 bases). The TCR originated in a woman aged 40-49 years in good health and CMV-seropositive. CDR3 coding DNA: TGCGCCAGCAGCCCGGATCGGTCAGGGAACGGCTACACCTTC. Amino acids: CASSPDRSGNGYTF.